This T cell receptor beta chain was sequenced in a study of blood T cell repertoires in COVID-19. Study in general: Acute-phase and convalescent COVID-19 samples originated in the United States, Italy and Spain. T cells, B-cell-depleted T cells, or PBMCs provided the cDNA or gDNA that served as material.

In the original processing: Researchers report that nucleated cell counts were estimated from reference gene primer amplification. Some clones are missing from TCRdb's copy, which holds only in-frame ones; the method was immunoSEQ multiplex PCR. Clone size and V and J calls were adopted from that table, with D and trimming inferred from the DNA. The table includes fewer than 300,000 clones, 88% detected once. The CDR3 totals 14 residues. Trimming removed 3 bases from V and 4 bases from J; junction bases left unmatched: 2. CDR1 and CDR2 from the germline V gene are MGHRA and YSYEKL. This clone occurred once.

The V and J genes are TRBV4-1 and TRBJ1-1; 10 bases are shared with TRBD1. Sequenced material: peripheral blood. The TCR comes from a woman in her thirties with acute or convalescent COVID-19. Here the CDR3 reads CASSQRTGGTEAFF. In nucleotides, the CDR3 is TGCGCCAGCAGCCAGAGGACAGGGGGCACTGAAGCTTTCTTT.